Presented here are 10 T cell receptor beta chains from one specimen sequenced in a study of shared clonotypes between healthy human individuals. Naive-designated CD8 cells lacked CD45RO, were positively enriched for CCR7, and omitted terminally differentiated effector memory CD45RA+ cells. Sequenced by immunoSEQ multiplex PCR; TCRdb stores in-frame clones only, minus some. This table holds more than 2 million clones, around 93% found once. The sequencing input was naive CD8+ T cells from PBMCs. The receptors here all came from a man aged 18 to 30 in good health. Some clones in this sample may be carry-over from other donors' samples.

This clone is a singleton in its sample. This chain joins TRBV19 and TRBJ2-7; D tentatively fits TRBD1 or TRBD2 (5 bases each). CDR1 is LNHDA and CDR2 is SQIVND in the germline V gene (reference sequence). There are 12 residues in the CDR3. V gave up 5 bases and J gave up 7 bases, with 12 bases separating them. The CDR3 DNA follows: TGTGCCAGTAGTCCCGGGACCTGGGAGCAGTACTTC. Protein product: CASSPGTWEQYF.

The V gene is TRBV27, the J gene TRBJ2-5, with D unresolved. The CDR3 contains 16 residues. Germline values: CDR1 MNHEY, CDR2 SMNVEV (reference sequence). V was clipped by 3 bases and J by 2 bases, with 16 bases between them. CDR3: CASSLDTRLSQETQYF. In DNA form, the CDR3 reads TGTGCCAGCAGTTTGGATACGCGATTGAGTCAAGAGACCCAGTACTTC.

The rearrangement links TRBV4-1 to TRBJ2-3; D gene uncertain. The germline V and J ends were trimmed by 1 base and 0 bases, with 17 bases remaining between them. Germline V gene sequence: CDR1 MGHRA, CDR2 YSYEKL. The CDR3 consists of 18 residues. Written as DNA, the CDR3 is TGCGCCAGCAGCCAAGTTCTTCGGACCCGCCAAAGCACAGATACGCAGTATTTT. The encoded protein is CASSQVLRTRQSTDTQYF.

The genes are TRBV4-1 and TRBJ1-2, with 10 bases aligning to TRBD1. The CDR3 runs to 14 residues. Per the germline V gene, CDR1 is MGHRA and CDR2 is YSYEKL. J was trimmed by 4 bases and V by 6 bases; bases with no gene match: 5. The CDR3 DNA sequence: TGCGCCAGCAGGAACGGGACAGGGGTCTATGGCTACACCTTC. Translating gives CASRNGTGVYGYTF.

Comments on this clone: Other DNA sequences within the sample encode an identical CDR3. The chain joins TRBV27 to TRBJ1-5; D unclear. The germline gives CDR1 MNHEY, CDR2 SMNVEV (reference sequence). The CDR3 has 14 residues. V gave up 4 bases and J gave up 0 bases, with 7 bases separating them. As DNA, the CDR3 is TGTGCCAGCAGTTCGGGATATAGCAATCAGCCCCAGCATTTT. This encodes CASSSGYSNQPQHF.

This clone was recorded once. The chain links TRBV5-1 to TRBJ2-1, with TRBD2 as a possible D gene (5 bases). V lost 4 bases and J 8 bases, leaving 10 bases between the germline ends. There are 12 residues in the CDR3. Per germline, CDR1 SGHRS and CDR2 YFSETQ. The CDR3 sequence is CASSPPRDEQFF. DNA for the CDR3: TGCGCCAGCAGCCCCCCGCGGGATGAGCAGTTCTTC.

To note about this clone: Other DNA variants within this sample encode the same CDR3. This sequence joins TRBV9 and TRBJ2-2; no clear D gene. Germline values: CDR1 SGDLS, CDR2 YYNGEE. Trimming took 0 bases from V and 4 from J, leaving 7 bases between them. The CDR3 runs to 14 residues. The CDR3 reads CASSVVGSTGELFF. In nucleotides, the CDR3 is TGTGCCAGCAGCGTAGTAGGGTCCACCGGGGAGCTGTTTTTT.

The gene calls are TRBV9 and TRBJ2-1, with a possible D match to TRBD2 (6 bases). This CDR3 contains 17 residues. Per germline, CDR1 SGDLS and CDR2 YYNGEE. V was cut by 3 bases and J by 5 bases, with 21 bases left in between. The CDR3, as DNA: TGTGCCAGCAGCGGAACCCTTCGGGACTTGGGAAACAATGAGCAGTTCTTC. This sequence encodes CASSGTLRDLGNNEQFF.

This rearrangement joins TRBV11-2 to TRBJ2-5; TRBD1 is a possible D gene (6 bases). Germline V gene sequence: CDR1 SGHAT, CDR2 FQNNGV. CDR3 length equals 15 residues. Trimming left V 5 bases short and J 3 bases short, with 16 bases between. Here the CDR3 DNA reads TGTGCCAGCAGCCCAGTCCCCAACAGGGAAGAGACCCAGTACTTC. As protein: CASSPVPNREETQYF.

This chain uses TRBV7-9 with TRBJ2-5, with 9 bases aligning to TRBD2. CDR3 length: 17 amino acids. Germline V gene sequence: CDR1 SEHNR, CDR2 FQNEAQ (reference sequence). V shed 1 base and J 2 bases; nucleotides not matched to a gene: 8. The CDR3 region has the DNA TGTGCCAGCAGCTTAGTTATAGCGGGAGAGCGACAAGAGACCCAGTACTTC. It codes for CASSLVIAGERQETQYF.